The entry below gives a single T cell receptor (beta chain) sequence along with its context. These data are taken from a study of blood T cell repertoires in COVID-19. Study-level background: Whether acute or convalescent, the COVID-19 samples came from the United States, Italy and Spain.

The CDR3 loop spans 16 amino acids. J was trimmed by 3 bases and V by 7 bases; bases with no gene match: 9. Germline V lookup: CDR1 SGHRS, CDR2 YFSETQ. As originally analysed: Scientists estimated how many nucleated cells there were by amplifying reference gene primers. Profiled with immunoSEQ multiplex PCR; TCRdb holds only in-frame clones, not every one. That table furnishes V, J and clone size, whereas the DNA furnished D and trimming. The sample holds fewer than 650,000 clones, 70% to 90% seen once. Sequencing used peripheral blood. The chain is built from TRBV5-1 and TRBJ2-2, with 10 bases matching TRBD2. This clonotype originated in a woman aged 50 to 60 with COVID-19, enrolled during active disease. DNA for the CDR3: TGCGCCAGCTCCACCAGCGGGGGGGCGGACACCGGGGAGCTGTTTTTT. This codes for CASSTSGGADTGELFF.